The present T cell receptor (beta chain) was sequenced within a study of identical twins. TCRdb ran MiXCR on the 5' RACE reads and lists one entry per CDR3 protein. This sample has about 790,000 distinct CDR3 sequences, with over 15% found just once. The CDR3 runs 16 residues. The V end lost 0 bases, the J end lost 5 bases, and 15 bases lay between the germline ends. CDR1 and CDR2 (germline): LGHDT, YNNKEL (reference sequence). This clonotype was seen ten or more times. The data also belong to a second study, concerning T cells expressing NK-cell markers.

This receptor was identified in a young woman in good health. The sequencing input was PBMCs. V gene TRBV3-1 combines with J gene TRBJ2-3; no clear D. CDR3 loop: CASSQEQSPFGDTQYF. As DNA, the CDR3 is TGTGCCAGCAGCCAAGAACAGTCCCCATTCGGAGATACGCAGTATTTT.